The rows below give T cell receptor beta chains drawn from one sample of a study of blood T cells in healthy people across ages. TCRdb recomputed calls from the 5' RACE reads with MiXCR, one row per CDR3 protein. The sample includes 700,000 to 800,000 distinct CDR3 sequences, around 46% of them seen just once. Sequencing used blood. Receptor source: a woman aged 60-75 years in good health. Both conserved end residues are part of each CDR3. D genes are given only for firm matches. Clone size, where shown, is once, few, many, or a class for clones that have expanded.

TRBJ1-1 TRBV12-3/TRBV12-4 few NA TGTGGAAGTTTTAAGTCGACGAACACTGAAGCTTTCTTT CGSFKSTNTEAFF
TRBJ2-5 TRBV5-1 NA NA TGCGCCAGCAGCGTCAGGAACAGGGAGGAGACCCAGTACTTC CASSVRNREETQYF
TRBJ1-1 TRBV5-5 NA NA TGTGCCAGCAGGAAACACGACAGAATGAACACTGAAGCTTTCTTT CASRKHDRMNTEAFF
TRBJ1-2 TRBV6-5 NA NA TGTGCCAGCAGTTACGCGGTTAACTATGGCTACACCTTC CASSYAVNYGYTF
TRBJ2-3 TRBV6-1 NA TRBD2 TGTGCCAGCAGACTCAGCCCGGGACTAGCGGGACACACAGATACGCAGTATTTT CASRLSPGLAGHTDTQYF
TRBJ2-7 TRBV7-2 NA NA TGTGCCAGCAGCCGATCTAGGGGAGAGCAGTACTTC CASSRSRGEQYF
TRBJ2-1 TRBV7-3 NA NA TGTGCCAGCAGCTTAGCGGCTGCTAGCGATGAGCAGTTCTTC CASSLAAASDEQFF
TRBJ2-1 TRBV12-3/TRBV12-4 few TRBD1 TGTGCCACCAGTGACGACAGGGTAAGGAATGAGCAGTTCTTC CATSDDRVRNEQFF
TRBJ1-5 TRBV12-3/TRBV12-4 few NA TGTGCCAGCAGTTTAACCCAGGGGAACAATCAGCCCCAGCATTTT CASSLTQGNNQPQHF
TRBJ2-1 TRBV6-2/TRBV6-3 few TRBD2 TGTGCCAGCAGTTCCGAATACGGGAGGAGCGCCGACAATGAGCAGTTCTTC CASSSEYGRSADNEQFF
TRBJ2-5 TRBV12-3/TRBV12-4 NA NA TGTGCCAGCAGGGTAACGGGATGGGAGGATGAGCAGTACTTC CASRVTGWEDEQYF
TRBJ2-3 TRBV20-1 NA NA TGCAGTGCTAGACCCCTAGGGGGTGAAGTCACAGATACGCAGTATTTT CSARPLGGEVTDTQYF
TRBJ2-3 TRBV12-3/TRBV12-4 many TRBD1 TGTGCCAGCAGAACCCGGGACAGGGGCACAGATACGCAGTATTTT CASRTRDRGTDTQYF